Shown below are 4 T cell receptor beta chains from a single sample sequenced in a study of CXCR3-negative and CXCR3-positive naive CD8 T cells. UMI labels and 5' RACE were used to prepare the TRB cDNA libraries. TCRdb derives one entry per CDR3 protein from the 5' RACE reads, leaving out DNA. This sample contains 50,000 to 65,000 distinct CDR3 sequences. The sequenced sample consisted of memory CD8+ T cells from blood. The receptors were gathered from a human donor in good health. Some clones in this sample may be carry-over from other donors' samples.

The chain has TRBV29-1 and TRBJ2-7; lacking DNA, the TRBD2 call made by TCRdb goes unchecked. CDR1 and CDR2 from the germline V gene are SQVTM and ANQGSEA. The length of the CDR3 is 13 residues. CDR3 region: CSVTSGASYEQYF.

V usage is TRBV7-8 and J usage is TRBJ2-3; TCRdb gives TRBD2 as the D gene, but with no DNA this cannot be confirmed. The CDR3 is 14 amino acids. Germline values: CDR1 SGHVS, CDR2 FQNEAQ. The CDR3 sequence: CASSEGGITDTQYF.

The chain couples TRBV7-9 to TRBJ1-1; TCRdb selects TRBD1, and the lack of DNA leaves this call unchecked. CDR1 is SEHNR and CDR2 is FQNEAQ in the germline V gene (reference sequence). The CDR3 totals 16 residues. The CDR3 here is CASRLSGQGSYTEAFF.

The chain is built from TRBV6-2 or TRBV6-3 and TRBJ1-1; TCRdb's D call of TRBD1 is untestable without DNA. The CDR3 loop spans 15 amino acids. Germline loops: CDR1 MNHEY, CDR2 SVGEGT. The CDR3 is CASSYSGDGNTEAFF.